The TCR beta chain described here comes from a study of blood T cell repertoires in COVID-19. The wider study: COVID-19 samples, acute and convalescent, were from the United States, Italy and Spain.

The CDR3 consists of 13 residues. The V end was cut by 2 bases, the J end by 7 bases, with 12 bases between. Germline CDR1 and CDR2: SGHAT and FQNNGV. As processed by the authors: It was from reference gene primer amplification that nucleated cell counts were estimated. The method was immunoSEQ multiplex PCR; TCRdb's version includes in-frame clones alone and lacks a portion of them. V and J calls and clone size are given by that table; D and trimming were obtained from the DNA. Here the sample spans 250,000 to 350,000 clones, about 90% being singletons. Those who participated ranged in age from 18 to 89 years and resided in under 25 US areas.

Sequencing used PBMCs or T cells enriched from blood (not recorded which). The V call is TRBV11-2, the J call TRBJ2-7; D might be TRBD1 (5 bases). This TCR was sampled from a woman aged 45 to 65 who had been exposed to COVID-19. The CDR3 region has the DNA TGTGCCAGCAGCTTATACCAGGGCGGAGAGCAGTACTTC. Translation: CASSLYQGGEQYF. Full variable domain (remainder filled in from reference TRBV11-2 and TRBJ2-7): EAGVAQSPRYKIIEKRQSVAFWCNPISGHATLYWYQQILGQGPKLLIQFQNNGVVDDSQLPKDRFSAERLKGVDSTLKIQPAKLEDSAVYLCASSLYQGGEQYFGPGTRLTVT.